This TCR beta chain comes out of a study of PD-L1 blockade in urothelial cancer. This CDR3 spans 19 amino acids. J was trimmed by 1 base and V by 4 bases; bases with no gene match: 13. Germline V CDR1 and CDR2: SGHVS, FQNEAQ. TCRdb's table, derived via immunoSEQ multiplex PCR, lists solely in-frame clones and lacks some. The sample lists approximately 37,000 clones, about four fifths seen once, with about a sixth in the top ten. The TCR was taken from a man between 60 and 75 years old with urothelial cancer. This specimen was PBMCs, taken around atezolizumab (anti-PD-L1) treatment. The chain is built from TRBV7-8 and TRBJ2-7; TRBD2 aligns across 13 bases. Here the CDR3 DNA reads TGTGCCAGCAGCTCCGCAACTAGCGGGGGGGCCGTTGGGTCCTACGAGCAGTACTTC. Its translation is CASSSATSGGAVGSYEQYF.